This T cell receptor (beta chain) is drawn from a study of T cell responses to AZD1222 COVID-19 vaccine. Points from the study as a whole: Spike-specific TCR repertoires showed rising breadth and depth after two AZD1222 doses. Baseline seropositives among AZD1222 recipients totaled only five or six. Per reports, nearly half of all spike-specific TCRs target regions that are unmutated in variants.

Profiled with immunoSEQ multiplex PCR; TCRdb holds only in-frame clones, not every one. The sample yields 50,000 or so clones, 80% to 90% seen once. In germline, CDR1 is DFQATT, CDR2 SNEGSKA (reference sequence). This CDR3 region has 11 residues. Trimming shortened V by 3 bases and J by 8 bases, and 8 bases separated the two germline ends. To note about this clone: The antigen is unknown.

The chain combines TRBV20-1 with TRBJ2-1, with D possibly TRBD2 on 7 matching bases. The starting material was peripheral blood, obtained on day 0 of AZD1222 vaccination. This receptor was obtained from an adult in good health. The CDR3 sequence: CSARGGHEQFF. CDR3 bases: TGCAGTGCTAGGGGGGGGCATGAGCAGTTCTTC.